This entry lists 5 T cell receptor beta chains sequenced from one sample in a study of blood T cell repertoires in COVID-19. Libraries were prepared by immunoSEQ multiplex PCR; TCRdb keeps only in-frame clonotypes and omits some of them. This table has 150,000 to 200,000 clones, about 83% appearing once. Sequencing used peripheral blood. The receptors originated from a man aged 18 to 30 with active or convalescent COVID-19.

This clone appeared a single time. The chain uses TRBV7-9 and TRBJ2-3, with 7 bases that match TRBD1. Losses at the gene ends were 2 bases for V and 1 base for J; bases not matched to a gene: 3. The length of the CDR3 is 15 residues. The germline CDR1 and CDR2 sequences are SEHNR and FQNEAQ (reference sequence). The CDR3 sequence is CASSLRGTGTDTQYF. The DNA of the CDR3 is TGTGCCAGCAGCTTACGTGGGACAGGCACAGATACGCAGTATTTT.

The CDR3 loop reads CASSIGPGQGVPMYF. The CDR3 DNA follows: TGTGCCAGTAGTATAGGTCCGGGACAGGGGGTCCCTATGTACTTC. J is TRBJ2-7 and V is TRBV19, with 11 bases lining up with TRBD1. Germline values: CDR1 LNHDA, CDR2 SQIVND (reference sequence). With 1 base clipped from V and 12 bases from J, the junction kept 11 bases outside the gene matches. The CDR3 consists of 15 residues. Variable domain in full (rest from reference TRBV19 and TRBJ2-7): DGGITQSPKYLFRKEGQNVTLSCEQNLNHDAMYWYRQDPGQGLRLIYYSQIVNDFQKGDIAEGYSVSREKKESFPLTVTSAQKNPTAFYLCASSIGPGQGVPMYFGPGTRLTVT.

The rearrangement joins TRBV5-6 to TRBJ1-1; no clear D. V lost 0 bases to trimming and J lost 6 bases, with 12 bases between them. This CDR3 contains 14 residues. The germline CDR1 and CDR2 sequences are SGHDT and YYEEEE. The CDR3 bases are TGTGCCAGCAGCTTGGCAGGAAAGGTGGCTGAAGCTTTCTTT. Amino acid sequence: CASSLAGKVAEAFF.

This clone was seen a single time. Mismatch with germline at one junction end may stem from a read error. In nucleotides, the CDR3 is TGTGCCAGCAGTCTGCAGGGGTCTCGCTCGTGGAATTTT. Translated, it gives CASSLQGSRSWNF. The chain has TRBV2 and TRBJ1-5; a weak D match, TRBD1 (6 bases). Germline lookup yields CDR1 SNHLY and CDR2 FYNNEI. This CDR3 is 13 amino acids long. The full variable domain, its missing parts supplied by reference TRBV2 and TRBJ1-5, is EPEVTQTPSHQVTQMGQEVILRCVPISNHLYFYWYRQILGQKVEFLVSFYNNEISEKSEIFDDQFSVERPDGSNFTLKIRSTKLEDSAMYFCASSLQGSRSWNFGDGTRLSIL.

This clone is a singleton in its sample. V is TRBV29-1 and J is TRBJ2-1; D is ambiguous. Germline assignment: CDR1 SQVTM and CDR2 ANQGSEA. The CDR3 runs to 13 residues. V dropped 6 bases and J dropped 6 bases, with 15 bases sitting between them. The CDR3 here is CSVGFPEVNEQFF. CDR3 coding DNA: TGCAGCGTCGGGTTTCCCGAGGTCAATGAGCAGTTCTTC.